The rows below give T cell receptor beta chains drawn from one sample of a study of a mutant IDH1 vaccine in newly diagnosed glioma. These receptors have no known antigen. Libraries were prepared by immunoSEQ multiplex PCR; TCRdb keeps only in-frame clonotypes and omits some of them. The sample holds around 120,000 clones; just under 80% are singletons and the top ten take 5.5%. This specimen was PBMCs, taken from a glioma patient whose treatment included an IDH1 peptide vaccine. The receptors originated from a middle-aged man with glioma. CDR3s include the opening cysteine and the closing phenylalanine or tryptophan. D genes are given only for firm matches. Size is stated for part of the rows, as once, few or many counts, or as a class when the clone is expanded.

D gene	clone size	V gene	J gene	CDR3 protein	CDR3 DNA
TRBD1	.	TRBV7-9	TRBJ1-2	CASSSLGPTGRDGYTF	TGTGCCAGCAGCTCCTTAGGGCCGACAGGGAGGGATGGCTACACCTTC
.	.	TRBV27	TRBJ1-5	CASSFRATGGNQPQHF	TGTGCCAGCAGTTTCCGCGCGACGGGTGGGAATCAGCCCCAGCATTTT
.	.	TRBV11-2	TRBJ2-5	CASRDRASGETQYF	TGTGCCAGCAGGGACCGGGCCTCCGGGGAGACCCAGTACTTC
TRBD2	.	TRBV5-1	TRBJ2-7	CASSSGTSGSATYEQYF	TGCGCCAGCAGCTCCGGGACTAGCGGGAGTGCTACCTACGAGCAGTACTTC
.	.	TRBV29-1	TRBJ2-1	CSVLRASSYNEQFF	TGCAGCGTCCTCCGGGCCAGCTCCTACAATGAGCAGTTCTTC
.	.	TRBV7-9	TRBJ2-7	CASSPPITYEQYF	TGTGCCAGCTCCCCGCCCATCACCTACGAGCAGTACTTC
.	.	TRBV5-6	TRBJ1-6	CASSLPGAGSPLHF	TGTGCCAGCAGCTTACCGGGGGCCGGTTCACCCCTCCACTTT
TRBD2	.	TRBV28	TRBJ2-7	CASSTGGGFLSEQYF	TGTGCCAGCAGCACCGGGGGGGGCTTTCTAAGCGAGCAGTACTTC
.	.	TRBV9	TRBJ2-5	CASSVGGQGLQETQYF	TGTGCCAGCAGCGTTGGGGGGCAAGGGCTCCAAGAGACCCAGTACTTC
.	.	TRBV5-1	TRBJ2-1	CASSVADGTYNEQFF	TGCGCCAGCAGCGTCGCTGACGGGACATACAATGAGCAGTTCTTC
.	.	TRBV10-3	TRBJ2-1	CASLGSNEQFF	TGTGCCAGCCTAGGTAGCAATGAGCAGTTCTTC
TRBD1	.	TRBV19	TRBJ2-7	CASSLRGPLEQYF	TGTGCCAGTAGTCTAAGGGGGCCTCTCGAGCAGTACTTC
TRBD2	.	TRBV6-5	TRBJ2-1	CASTLTAGVYNEQFF	TGTGCCAGCACCCTAACGGCGGGAGTGTACAATGAGCAGTTCTTC
.	.	TRBV4-1	TRBJ1-1	CASSQVGGRGTEAFF	TGCGCCAGCAGCCAAGTTGGGGGGCGGGGCACTGAAGCTTTCTTT
.	.	TRBV9	TRBJ2-5	CASSVSPLAVQETQYF	TGTGCCAGCAGCGTATCCCCTTTAGCGGTACAAGAGACCCAGTACTTC
TRBD2	.	TRBV18	TRBJ2-1	CASSRTSATYNEQFF	TGTGCCAGCTCACGAACTAGCGCGACCTACAATGAGCAGTTCTTC
.	.	TRBV25-1	TRBJ2-5	CASRGGRDTRVGETQYF	TGTGCCAGCAGGGGAGGCAGGGACACCCGTGTGGGTGAGACCCAGTACTTC
.	few	TRBV28	TRBJ1-2	CASSLFSGLDYGYTF	TGTGCCAGCAGTTTATTCTCAGGGCTCGACTATGGCTACACCTTC
.	.	TRBV5-5	TRBJ2-7	CASSLAPDDSYEQYF	TGTGCCAGCAGCTTGGCCCCGGACGACTCCTACGAGCAGTACTTC
TRBD1	.	TRBV25-1	TRBJ1-1	CASRGQGAYTEAFF	TGTGCCAGCAGGGGACAGGGGGCGTACACTGAAGCTTTCTTT
.	.	TRBV4-2	TRBJ1-2	CASSPEGGGADGYGYTF	TGTGCCAGCAGCCCAGAGGGGGGGGGCGCGGACGGTTATGGCTACACCTTC
.	.	TRBV6-6	TRBJ1-1	CASSPRVNTEAFF	TGTGCCAGCAGTCCACGGGTGAACACTGAAGCTTTCTTT
.	.	TRBV18	TRBJ2-4	CASSPSRGLNIQYF	TGTGCCAGCTCACCATCAAGGGGCCTTAACATTCAGTACTTC
.	.	TRBV9	TRBJ2-5	CASSAHATGPGTQYF	TGTGCCAGCAGCGCCCACGCGACAGGCCCAGGGACCCAGTACTTC
TRBD1	.	TRBV4-1	TRBJ2-5	CASSLRTGITQETQYF	TGCGCCAGCAGCCTCCGGACAGGGATCACCCAAGAGACCCAGTACTTC
TRBD1	once	TRBV5-1	TRBJ1-2	CASSPGVGRGLHGYTF	TGCGCCAGCAGCCCCGGCGTGGGCAGGGGGCTTCATGGCTACACCTTC
TRBD1	.	TRBV29-1	TRBJ2-7	CSASQGDSYEQYF	TGCAGCGCCTCACAGGGGGACTCCTACGAGCAGTACTTC
.	.	TRBV27	TRBJ2-5	CASSLRARETQYF	TGTGCCAGCAGTTTACGGGCCCGAGAGACCCAGTACTTC
TRBD2	.	TRBV7-8	TRBJ2-7	CASSLGTLAGGPVRYEQYF	TGTGCCAGCAGCTTAGGTACACTAGCGGGAGGCCCGGTTAGGTACGAGCAGTACTTC
TRBD1	.	TRBV10-3	TRBJ1-6	CAIRETGLGSPLHF	TGTGCCATCAGGGAGACAGGGCTGGGCTCACCCCTCCACTTT
.	.	TRBV6-5	TRBJ1-2	CASRPGGRYGYTF	TGTGCCAGCAGGCCGGGGGGACGATATGGCTACACCTTC
.	.	TRBV11-3	TRBJ2-1	CASSLSPGLEQFF	TGTGCCAGCAGCTTAAGCCCGGGACTTGAGCAGTTCTTC
.	.	TRBV18	TRBJ2-1	CASSFREEQFF	TGTGCCAGCTCCTTCAGAGAGGAGCAGTTCTTC
.	few	TRBV4-3	TRBJ1-5	CASSQDFRDSNQPQHF	TGCGCCAGCAGCCAAGATTTTCGGGATAGCAATCAGCCCCAGCATTTT
TRBD2	.	TRBV29-1	TRBJ2-3	CSVVPAGSTDTQYF	TGCAGCGTTGTTCCAGCGGGGAGCACAGATACGCAGTATTTT
.	once	TRBV6-1	TRBJ2-5	CASSGNQRTSGETQYF	TGTGCCAGCAGTGGCAACCAAAGGACCAGCGGAGAGACCCAGTACTTC
.	.	TRBV2	TRBJ1-5	CASSAHKGNQPQHF	TGTGCCAGCAGTGCGCATAAAGGGAATCAGCCCCAGCATTTT
TRBD1	.	TRBV28	TRBJ2-2	CASSLTGTGGTGELFF	TGTGCCAGCAGTTTAACCGGGACAGGGGGCACCGGGGAGCTGTTTTTT
.	.	TRBV5-1	TRBJ2-3	CASSSSSGGPGTDTQYF	TGCGCCAGCAGCTCCAGTTCCGGGGGGCCTGGCACAGATACGCAGTATTTT
.	.	TRBV28	TRBJ1-4	CASSFPLDAGANEKLFF	TGTGCCAGCAGTTTTCCCCTCGATGCAGGCGCTAATGAAAAACTGTTTTTT
TRBD2	.	TRBV6-1	TRBJ2-3	CASTRLAGGTDTQYF	TGTGCCAGCACTAGACTAGCGGGGGGGACAGATACGCAGTATTTT
.	.	TRBV7-9	TRBJ2-4	CASSFLAVQGWNIQYF	TGTGCCAGCAGCTTCCTTGCAGTTCAGGGGTGGAACATTCAGTACTTC
.	few	TRBV4-1	TRBJ1-5	CASSRQSNQPQHF	TGCGCCAGCAGCCGACAGAGCAATCAGCCCCAGCATTTT
TRBD1	.	TRBV9	TRBJ2-3	CASSARTGGDTQYF	TGTGCCAGCAGCGCCCGGACAGGGGGAGATACGCAGTATTTT
.	.	TRBV21-1	TRBJ2-7	CASSKLSHYEQYF	TGTGCCAGCAGCAAACTATCCCACTACGAGCAGTACTTC
.	.	TRBV18	TRBJ2-2	CASSPDPTGELFF	TGTGCCAGCTCACCAGATCCCACCGGGGAGCTGTTTTTT
.	once	TRBV7-2	TRBJ2-1	CASSLAPRGGEQFF	TGTGCCAGCAGCTTAGCTCCCCGGGGTGGTGAGCAGTTCTTC
.	.	TRBV5-1	TRBJ1-3	CASSRDRTSGNTIYF	TGCGCCAGCAGCCGCGACAGGACCTCTGGAAACACCATATATTTT
.	.	TRBV30	TRBJ1-2	CAWTPPGGTYGYTF	TGTGCCTGGACTCCCCCGGGGGGCACCTATGGCTACACCTTC
TRBD1	.	TRBV19	TRBJ2-5	CASSNHRGETQYF	TGTGCCAGTAGCAACCACAGGGGAGAGACCCAGTACTTC
TRBD1	.	TRBV19	TRBJ2-5	CASSHRQGVETQYF	TGTGCCAGTAGTCACCGACAGGGAGTAGAGACCCAGTACTTC
.	.	TRBV18	TRBJ1-5	CASSPDATANQPQHF	TGTGCCAGCTCACCAGACGCTACCGCCAATCAGCCCCAGCATTTT
.	.	TRBV18	TRBJ2-2	CASSPRSANTGELFF	TGTGCCAGCTCACCACGGTCAGCTAACACCGGGGAGCTGTTTTTT
.	.	TRBV7-9	TRBJ1-6	CASSFRGEGPLHF	TGTGCCAGCAGCTTTAGGGGGGAGGGTCCCCTCCACTTT
TRBD2	.	TRBV9	TRBJ2-3	CASGTSGSSTDTQYF	TGTGCCAGCGGAACTAGCGGTTCTAGCACAGATACGCAGTATTTT
TRBD1	.	TRBV7-2	TRBJ2-5	CASSTRQGFETQYF	TGTGCCAGCAGTACAAGACAGGGGTTTGAGACCCAGTACTTC
.	.	TRBV4-1	TRBJ1-5	CASSQGRASGNQPQHF	TGCGCCAGCAGCCAAGGTCGGGCTAGTGGCAATCAGCCCCAGCATTTT
.	.	TRBV7-3	TRBJ2-2	CASSLIPGDNGELFF	TGTGCCAGCAGCTTAATACCAGGGGATAACGGGGAGCTGTTTTTT
.	.	TRBV30	TRBJ1-6	CAWSVLSAGSSYNSPLHF	TGTGCCTGGAGTGTACTATCGGCCGGTAGCTCCTATAATTCACCCCTCCACTTT